The present T cell receptor (beta chain) was sequenced within a study of tumor-infiltrating lymphocytes in oesophageal squamous cell carcinoma. The ends were cut back, 2 bases at V and 5 bases at J, with 9 bases in the middle. Germline V gene data show CDR1 as SEHNR and CDR2 as FQNEAQ (reference sequence). This CDR3 contains 14 residues. One entry per CDR3 protein, called by TCRdb with MiXCR from the PCR reads. This sample has 20,000 to 25,000 distinct CDR3 sequences, with about 34% found just once. The sample was esophageal tumor tissue. The chain recombines TRBV7-9 with TRBJ2-2; maybe TRBD1 (6 bases). The TCR originated in a male donor with esophageal squamous cell carcinoma. In DNA, the CDR3 is TGTGCCAGCAGCTTAATCACAGGGACCGGGGAGCTGTTTTTT. Its protein is CASSLITGTGELFF.